The next 12 T cell receptor beta chains were all read from a single sample in a study of blood T cells in healthy people across ages. Using a J-beta primer mix together with a sample-barcoded 5' primer, a second PCR was run for about 7 to 12 cycles. Using its own MiXCR run on the 5' RACE reads, TCRdb lists one record per CDR3 protein. The data contain about 970,000 distinct CDR3 sequences, just over 50% of them singletons. The specimen was blood. The receptor set was obtained from a woman in her sixties or seventies in good health.

The chain uses TRBV3-1 and TRBJ2-7, with 7 nucleotides matching TRBD1. Germline V gives CDR1 LGHDT, CDR2 YNNKEL (reference sequence). Trimming cost V 2 bases and J 0 bases; bases outside gene matches: 4. This CDR3 spans 15 amino acids. In DNA, the CDR3 is TGTGCCAGCAGCCAACTCGACAGGGACTCCTACGAGCAGTACTTC. It encodes CASSQLDRDSYEQYF.

The chain combines TRBV4-2 with TRBJ1-5; 11 bases map to TRBD1. Germline V gives CDR1 LGHNA, CDR2 YNFKEQ. The V gene end was trimmed by 4 bases and the J gene end by 2 bases; junction bases not matched to a gene: 4. The CDR3 has 16 residues. CDR3 amino acids: CASSPGTGGRNQPQHF. The CDR3 nucleotides are TGTGCCAGCAGCCCGGGGACAGGGGGACGCAATCAGCCCCAGCATTTT.

The genes are TRBV7-9 and TRBJ2-7; D may be TRBD2 (5 bases). The germline CDR1 and CDR2 sequences are SEHNR and FQNEAQ (reference sequence). The CDR3 has 14 amino acids. Trimming took off 8 bases at V and 1 base at J, with 15 bases between the two ends. The DNA for the CDR3 is TGTGCCAGCTGCCTCAACGGACTGTCCTACGAGCAGTACTTC. Amino acids: CASCLNGLSYEQYF.

This clonotype was observed once. The chain couples TRBV30 to TRBJ2-3, with D possibly being TRBD2 (6 bases). CDR3 length: 14 amino acids. The V end lost 4 bases, the J end lost 2 bases, and 13 bases lay between the germline ends. Germline CDR1 is GTSNPN and CDR2 is SVGIG (reference sequence). The CDR3 is CAWIEGTFTDTQYF. In DNA, the CDR3 is TGTGCCTGGATTGAGGGGACTTTCACAGATACGCAGTATTTT. Based on the CDR3 plus reference TRBV30 and TRBJ2-3, the full variable domain is SQTIHQWPATLVQPVGSPLSLECTVEGTSNPNLYWYRQAAGRGLQLLFYSVGIGQISSEVPQNLSASRPQDRQFILSSKKLLLSDSGFYLCAWIEGTFTDTQYFGPGTRLTVL.

The chain recombines TRBV28 with TRBJ2-1; 11 nucleotides match TRBD2. CDR3 length equals 19 residues. Germline CDR1 reads MDHEN; CDR2 reads SYDVKM. V lost 5 bases and J lost 3; bases outside the gene matches: 15. CDR3 bases: TGTGCCAGCAGTGCAAACCAAGGCCGACTAGCGGGAAACTACAATGAGCAGTTCTTC. Its protein is CASSANQGRLAGNYNEQFF.

The chain employs TRBV6-5 and TRBJ1-3; D ambiguous. Germline V gene data show CDR1 as MNHEY and CDR2 as SVGAGI. V was trimmed by 0 bases and J by 0 bases, leaving 15 bases between them. The CDR3 extends over 18 amino acids. The CDR3 region is CASSYSSRRPSSGNTIYF. DNA of the CDR3: TGTGCCAGCAGTTACTCGAGTCGCAGGCCCAGCTCTGGAAACACCATATATTTT.

This clonotype was counted ten times or more. J is TRBJ2-1 and V is TRBV3-1; the D is unclear. Germline CDR1 is LGHDT and CDR2 is YNNKEL (reference sequence). The V and J ends lost 1 base and 7 bases respectively, with 5 bases between them. This CDR3 is 12 amino acids long. As DNA, the CDR3 is TGTGCCAGCAGCCAAGTTGGGAATGAGCAGTTCTTC. Translated: CASSQVGNEQFF.

A word on this clonotype: At one boundary the junction diverges from the germline segment, which might be a read error. The V call is TRBV28, the J call TRBJ2-5; maybe TRBD1 (6 bases). Judging by the DNA end, TRBJ2-4 fits better; the J call may be wrong. CDR1 and CDR2 from the germline V gene are MDHEN and SYDVKM. This CDR3 has 16 residues. The CDR3 DNA is TGTGTCAGCAGCCCACAGGGCTGGGAGGCCAAAAACATTCAGTACTTC. Protein product: CVSSPQGWEAKNIQYF.

Only one count was recorded for this clonotype. V is TRBV10-1 and J is TRBJ1-5; 8 positions agree with TRBD1. The CDR3 loop spans 15 amino acids. With 6 bases clipped from V and 4 bases from J, the junction kept 8 bases outside the gene matches. Germline V CDR1 and CDR2: WNHNN, SYGVQD (reference sequence). CDR3 nucleotides: TGCGCCAGCAGACCTGGACAGGGCAGGAATCAGCCCCAGCATTTT. Residues: CASRPGQGRNQPQHF.

This clonotype was counted a few times. The chain couples TRBV15 to TRBJ2-7, with 12 bases that match TRBD1. This CDR3 is 13 amino acids long. CDR1 and CDR2 from the germline V gene are LNHNV and YYDKDF (reference sequence). V lost 10 bases, J lost 7 bases, and 8 bases stayed unmatched. In DNA form, the CDR3 reads TGTGCCAGACCGGGACAGGGGGCGAAAGAGCAGTACTTC. Protein: CARPGQGAKEQYF. Full variable domain (outside the CDR3, taken from reference TRBV15 and TRBJ2-7): DAMVIQNPRYQVTQFGKPVTLSCSQTLNHNVMYWYQQKSSQAPKLLFHYYDKDFNNEADTPDNFQSRRPNTSFCFLDIRSPGLGDTAMYLCARPGQGAKEQYFGPGTRLTVT.

Points on this clonotype: Compared with germline, one end of the junction differs, possibly owing to a read error. This chain uses TRBV18 with TRBJ2-1; 10 nucleotides match TRBD2. CDR3 length: 19 amino acids. CDR1 KGHSH and CDR2 LQKENI come from the germline V gene. This CDR3 is CASTPVRQVNQREGYEQFF. The CDR3 nucleotides read TGTGCCAGCACACCAGTGAGACAGGTCAACCAGCGGGAGGGTTATGAGCAGTTCTTC.

The chain links TRBV11-1 to TRBJ2-4; D possibly corresponds to TRBD1 (6 bases). CDR1 is SGHAT and CDR2 is FQDESV in the germline V gene (reference sequence). V was clipped by 1 base and J by 0 bases, with 19 bases between them. The CDR3 runs to 19 residues. The CDR3 nucleotides read TGTGCCAGCAGCTTAGAAGTAAGAGAAGGGGGAATAGCCAAAAACATTCAGTACTTC. This sequence encodes CASSLEVREGGIAKNIQYF.